The 12 T cell receptor beta chains given below trace back to one sample, sequenced in a study of blood T cell repertoires in COVID-19. This table comes from immunoSEQ multiplex PCR, and its TCRdb copy is limited to in-frame clones, with some not included. The table shows about 210,000 clones, with approximately 81% occurring only once. Sequencing was performed on PBMCs or T cells enriched from blood (not recorded which). The receptors come from a woman in her forties or fifties with acute COVID-19.

Comment on this clone: This same CDR3 is encoded by further DNA sequences in the sample. This chain connects TRBV28 to TRBJ2-7; 8 bases line up with TRBD2. V gave up 4 bases and J gave up 0 bases; unmatched junction bases: 5. The CDR3 runs 15 residues. CDR1 and CDR2 from the germline V gene are MDHEN and SYDVKM. The DNA of the CDR3 is TGTGCCAGCAGTTCCATAGCGGGATACTCCTACGAGCAGTACTTC. Translation gives CASSSIAGYSYEQYF.

The rearrangement links TRBV19 to TRBJ2-4; a weak D match, TRBD2 (6 bases). The CDR3 is made up of 15 amino acids. Between the trimmed V and J ends, which lost 1 base and 5 bases, there was a span of 12 bases. Per the germline V gene, CDR1 is LNHDA and CDR2 is SQIVND (reference sequence). CDR3 DNA: TGTGCCAGTAGTATAGCCGCGGGACGAGAAAACATTCAGTACTTC. Translated: CASSIAAGRENIQYF.

The chain employs TRBV1 and TRBJ2-1; no check of the table's D call, TRBD1, against the DNA was made. TRBV1 has pseudogene status. The CDR3 has 12 amino acids. The CDR3 DNA reads as TGCACCAGCAGCCTCCTCAGCAATGAGCAGTTCTTC. It specifies CTSSLLSNEQFF.

The rearrangement links TRBV27 to TRBJ2-7; TRBD1 might be the D (5 bases). The CDR3 loop spans 15 amino acids. Trimming shortened V by 5 bases and J by 3 bases, and 17 bases separated the two germline ends. From germline, CDR1 is MNHEY and CDR2 SMNVEV (reference sequence). CDR3 in DNA: TGTGCCAGCAGTCTCAACCAAATTCAGGGCTACGAGCAGTACTTC. Residues: CASSLNQIQGYEQYF.

The chain is built from TRBV5-5 and TRBJ2-7; a possible D gene is TRBD2 (6 bases). The V and J ends lost 4 bases and 2 bases respectively, with 13 bases between them. Per the germline V gene, CDR1 is SGHKS and CDR2 is YYEKEE (reference sequence). The CDR3 extends over 14 amino acids. This CDR3 reads CASSAVGGAYEQYF. For the CDR3, the DNA is TGTGCCAGCAGCGCAGTCGGGGGTGCCTACGAGCAGTACTTC. The variable domain in full, completed from reference TRBV5-5 and TRBJ2-7, reads DAGVTQSPTHLIKTRGQQVTLRCSPISGHKSVSWYQQVLGQGPQFIFQYYEKEERGRGNFPDRFSARQFPNYSSELNVNALLLGDSALYLCASSAVGGAYEQYFGPGTRLTVT.

The chain employs TRBV7-6 and TRBJ2-2, with 8 bases aligning to TRBD1. Trimming cost V 7 bases and J 4 bases; bases outside gene matches: 8. The CDR3 sequence is 15 residues long. CDR1 and CDR2 (germline): SGHVS, FNYEAQ. Written as DNA, the CDR3 is TGTGCCAGCACCGCAGGGGGCGGCCCCACCGGGGAGCTGTTTTTT. Protein sequence: CASTAGGGPTGELFF.

J is TRBJ2-6 and V is TRBV28; no reliable D call. The CDR3 extends over 15 amino acids. Trimming removed 3 bases at V and 2 bases at J, with 8 bases between. In germline, CDR1 is MDHEN, CDR2 SYDVKM. In DNA form, the CDR3 reads TGTGCCAGCAGTTTTCCCAGTGCTGGGGCCAACGTCCTGACTTTC. As protein: CASSFPSAGANVLTF. Complete variable domain (other parts from reference TRBV28 and TRBJ2-6): DVKVTQSSRYLVKRTGEKVFLECVQDMDHENMFWYRQDPGLGLRLIYFSYDVKMKEKGDIPEGYSVSREKKERFSLILESASTNQTSMYLCASSFPSAGANVLTFGAGSRLTVL.

The chain carries TRBV6-1 and TRBJ2-1; 10 bases are a match to TRBD2. The V segment lost 1 base and the J segment 7 bases; nucleotides outside the gene matches: 4. Germline V gives CDR1 MNHNS, CDR2 SASEGT. This CDR3 has 15 residues. The CDR3 reads CASSEGSSGRNEQFF. As DNA, the CDR3 is TGTGCCAGCAGTGAAGGGTCTAGCGGGAGAAATGAGCAGTTCTTC.

V usage is TRBV28 and J usage is TRBJ1-5; D perhaps matches TRBD1 (6 bases). This CDR3 has 18 residues. Germline loops: CDR1 MDHEN, CDR2 SYDVKM. V was trimmed by 6 bases and J by 0 bases, leaving 21 bases between them. The chain's CDR3 is CASSRKGRGTYSNQPQHF. In DNA form, the CDR3 reads TGTGCCAGCAGCCGAAAGGGCAGGGGCACATATAGCAATCAGCCCCAGCATTTT.

This chain links TRBV19 with TRBJ1-6; no reliable D call. V was clipped by 3 bases and J by 0 bases, with 9 bases between them. This CDR3 spans 16 amino acids. Germline CDR1 LNHDA, CDR2 SQIVND (reference sequence). The CDR3 loop is CASSILYSSYNSPLHF. CDR3 DNA sequence: TGTGCCAGTAGTATCCTCTACAGCTCCTATAATTCACCCCTCCACTTT. Drawing the rest from reference TRBV19 and TRBJ1-6, the complete variable domain is DGGITQSPKYLFRKEGQNVTLSCEQNLNHDAMYWYRQDPGQGLRLIYYSQIVNDFQKGDIAEGYSVSREKKESFPLTVTSAQKNPTAFYLCASSILYSSYNSPLHFGNGTRLTVT.

This clone was seen a handful of times. V gene TRBV29-1 combines with J gene TRBJ2-7; 10 bases are a match to TRBD1. Germline loops: CDR1 SQVTM, CDR2 ANQGSEA. The CDR3 runs 12 residues. V lost 7 bases, J lost 12 bases, and 12 bases stayed unmatched. The CDR3 here is CSGGTGEGFRYF. CDR3 DNA sequence: TGCAGCGGGGGGACAGGGGAGGGTTTTCGGTACTTC.

The chain uses TRBV29-1 and TRBJ1-2; D possibly corresponds to TRBD1 (5 bases). CDR1 and CDR2 from the germline V gene are SQVTM and ANQGSEA. Trimming removed 4 bases from V and 1 base from J, with 13 bases in between. This CDR3 contains 14 residues. The CDR3 loop is CSVGGRLSNYGYTF. CDR3 sequence (DNA): TGCAGCGTTGGGGGCCGGCTAAGTAACTATGGCTACACCTTC. The whole variable domain, filled in from reference TRBV29-1 and TRBJ1-2, reads SAVISQKPSRDICQRGTSLTIQCQVDSQVTMMFWYRQQPGQSLTLIATANQGSEATYESGFVIDKFPISRPNLTFSTLTVSNMSPEDSSIYLCSVGGRLSNYGYTFGSGTRLTVV.